Each of the 29 T cell receptor beta chains below was sequenced from the same sample in a study of blood T cell repertoires in COVID-19. The table came from immunoSEQ multiplex PCR; TCRdb's copy has only in-frame clones and leaves some out. Of around 270,000 clones listed, around 92% are singletons. Sequencing was carried out using peripheral blood. These receptors all come from a person in their late teens or twenties with COVID-19, enrolled during active disease.

The chain carries TRBV19 and TRBJ1-2; 8 bases map to TRBD1. The ends lost 6 bases at V and 5 bases at J; junction bases unmatched: 14. Germline V lookup: CDR1 LNHDA, CDR2 SQIVND (reference sequence). This CDR3 spans 16 amino acids. CDR3 nucleotides: TGTGCCAGTAGGAAAGATGACAGGGGCGAAGAATATGGCTACACCTTC. Protein sequence: CASRKDDRGEEYGYTF.

The chain has TRBV6-2 or TRBV6-3 and TRBJ1-5, with TRBD1 as a possible D gene (5 bases). With 2 bases removed from V and 3 bases from J, the gap between germline ends came to 14 bases. CDR3 size: 16 residues. The germline CDR1 and CDR2 sequences are MNHEY and SVGEGT. CDR3 nucleotides: TGTGCCAGCAGTTACAATCCAGGGTTTCTCAATCAGCCCCAGCATTTT. Its translation is CASSYNPGFLNQPQHF.

The chain joins TRBV28 to TRBJ2-2; possible D gene TRBD1, 5 bases. Trimming removed 11 bases from V and 4 bases from J, with 14 bases in between. The CDR3 is 13 residues long. Germline V gives CDR1 MDHEN, CDR2 SYDVKM. The CDR3 spells CAVSTAFTGELFF. The CDR3 DNA follows: TGTGCCGTATCGACAGCATTCACCGGGGAGCTGTTTTTT.

The gene calls are TRBV28 and TRBJ1-1, with D possibly TRBD1 on 5 matching bases. The germline CDR1 and CDR2 sequences are MDHEN and SYDVKM. This CDR3 is 14 amino acids long. The ends were cut back, 5 bases at V and 1 base at J, with 11 bases in the middle. The CDR3 loop reads CASSIQVKNTEAFF. The CDR3 DNA reads as TGTGCCAGCAGTATACAGGTTAAGAACACTGAAGCTTTCTTT.

The DNA of the CDR3 is TGTGCCAGCAGCGTAGCTACCGATTCACCCCTCCACTTT. Its translation is CASSVATDSPLHF. The chain employs TRBV9 and TRBJ1-6; D not certain. This CDR3 contains 13 residues. V dropped 0 bases and J dropped 8 bases, with 6 bases sitting between them. The germline V gene encodes CDR1 SGDLS and CDR2 YYNGEE.

The chain is built from TRBV9 and TRBJ1-1; D is unresolved. Trimming removed 3 bases at V and 7 bases at J, with 13 bases between. The length of the CDR3 is 13 residues. Looked up from germline, CDR1 is SGDLS and CDR2 is YYNGEE. The CDR3 coding sequence is TGTGCCAGCAGCGGGAATGAGGGAGATGAAGCTTTCTTT. Its protein is CASSGNEGDEAFF. Together with reference TRBV9 and TRBJ1-1, the CDR3 gives the full variable domain: DSGVTQTPKHLITATGQRVTLRCSPRSGDLSVYWYQQSLDQGLQFLIQYYNGEERAKGNILERFSAQQFPDLHSELNLSSLELGDSALYFCASSGNEGDEAFFGQGTRLTVV.

The chain employs TRBV27 and TRBJ2-2; D might be TRBD1 (6 bases). The ends were cut back, 0 bases at V and 4 bases at J, with 6 bases in the middle. Germline V gene sequence: CDR1 MNHEY, CDR2 SMNVEV (reference sequence). The length of the CDR3 is 14 residues. This chain's CDR3 is CASSLSGGTGELFF. DNA of the CDR3: TGTGCCAGCAGTTTATCAGGGGGCACCGGGGAGCTGTTTTTT.

The J gene is TRBJ2-2, the V gene TRBV5-1, with 9 bases matching TRBD2. The CDR3 runs 15 residues. Germline trimming cut 4 bases from V and 6 bases from J; bases unmatched to any gene: 7. Germline V gene data show CDR1 as SGHRS and CDR2 as YFSETQ. This CDR3 reads CASSEVAGEPGELFF. In DNA, the CDR3 is TGCGCCAGCAGCGAAGTAGCGGGAGAACCCGGGGAGCTGTTTTTT.

The rearrangement joins TRBV11-3 to TRBJ2-1, with 7 positions matching TRBD2. Germline loops: CDR1 SGHNT, CDR2 YENEEA. The CDR3 consists of 17 residues. V lost 0 bases, J lost 4 bases, and 9 bases stayed unmatched. Written as DNA, the CDR3 is TGTGCCAGCAGCTTAGATGGGGCTAGCGGAGCTTACAATGAGCAGTTCTTC. This translates into CASSLDGASGAYNEQFF.

The table lists this clone with a few counts. The gene calls are TRBV27 and TRBJ2-7; D might be TRBD1 (5 bases). The CDR3 sequence is 13 residues long. V was pared by 5 bases and J by 1 base, with 9 bases between. Germline assignment: CDR1 MNHEY and CDR2 SMNVEV (reference sequence). The CDR3 here is CASSRQSSYEQYF. CDR3 nucleotides: TGTGCCAGCAGTCGACAGTCTTCCTACGAGCAGTACTTC.

The CDR3 spells CASRDGSLNTEAFF. The CDR3 region has the DNA TGTGCCAGCAGAGACGGGAGCCTGAACACTGAAGCTTTCTTT. The chain carries TRBV6-5 and TRBJ1-1; no firm D call. The CDR3 is 14 residues long. The V and J ends lost 6 bases and 0 bases respectively, with 11 bases between them. CDR1 and CDR2 (germline): MNHEY, SVGAGI.

The CDR3: CASSYSSWGRGSEQYF. The CDR3 DNA follows: TGTGCCAGCAGTTACTCGAGTTGGGGTAGGGGGAGCGAGCAGTACTTC. The chain uses TRBV6-5 and TRBJ2-7, with D possibly being TRBD1 (6 bases). The CDR3 consists of 16 residues. From germline, CDR1 is MNHEY and CDR2 SVGAGI. The V end lost 0 bases, the J end lost 6 bases, and 18 bases lay between the germline ends.

The chain joins TRBV5-3 to TRBJ2-3, with 7 bases fitting TRBD2. TRBV5-3 is an open reading frame, and its role is uncertain. The V and J ends lost 2 bases and 6 bases, in that order; junction bases with no gene match: 15. The CDR3 length is 17 residues. The CDR3 sequence is CARSLSCGSNRVDTQYF. In DNA, the CDR3 is TGTGCCAGAAGCTTATCTTGCGGGAGTAATAGGGTGGATACGCAGTATTTT.

The rearrangement uses TRBV10-3 and TRBJ2-7; 7 bases line up with TRBD2. V was pared by 8 bases and J by 6 bases, with 7 bases of the junction left unmatched. The CDR3 has 12 amino acids. CDR1 is ENHRY and CDR2 is SYGVKD in the germline V gene. DNA of the CDR3: TGTGCCATCGGGGGAGGGTTAGGCGAGCAGTACTTC. Protein: CAIGGGLGEQYF.

This sequence joins TRBV19 and TRBJ2-7; no clear D gene. CDR1 and CDR2 (germline): LNHDA, SQIVND (reference sequence). The CDR3 is 16 residues long. Trimming left V 0 bases short and J 0 bases short, with 12 bases between. The CDR3 sequence is CASSIDAVFGSYEQYF. CDR3 nucleotide sequence: TGTGCCAGTAGTATAGATGCGGTTTTTGGCTCCTACGAGCAGTACTTC.

CDR3 nucleotides: TGTGCCAGCAGCCCTAGCTCAGGGGCAGCCGTTCGCGACGAGCAGTACTTC. As protein: CASSPSSGAAVRDEQYF. The rearrangement joins TRBV7-9 to TRBJ2-7; a weak D match, TRBD1 (6 bases). Trimming took off 5 bases at V and 5 bases at J, with 25 bases between the two ends. The germline V gene has CDR1 SEHNR and CDR2 FQNEAQ (reference sequence). This CDR3 contains 17 residues.

This chain uses TRBV6-2 or TRBV6-3 with TRBJ2-7, with TRBD2 matching 9 bases. The CDR3 consists of 15 residues. The ends lost 4 bases at V and 4 bases at J; junction bases unmatched: 8. From germline, CDR1 is MNHEY and CDR2 SVGEGT. The CDR3 loop is CASSSPHSGRYEQYF. For the CDR3, the DNA is TGTGCCAGCAGTTCACCGCATAGCGGGAGATACGAGCAGTACTTC.

The gene calls are TRBV25-1 and TRBJ1-6, with D perhaps TRBD1 (6 bases). V lost 4 bases and J 4 bases, leaving 11 bases between the germline ends. This CDR3 has 15 residues. Germline values: CDR1 MGHDK, CDR2 SYGVNS. The CDR3 sequence is CASSGNTGYNSPLHF. The CDR3 DNA reads TGTGCCAGCAGTGGCAATACAGGGTATAATTCACCCCTCCACTTT.

This chain joins TRBV7-9 and TRBJ2-2, with 12 bases lining up with TRBD2. Germline trimming cut 4 bases from V and 5 bases from J; bases unmatched to any gene: 14. CDR1 is SEHNR and CDR2 is FQNEAQ in the germline V gene (reference sequence). The CDR3 extends over 19 amino acids. The CDR3 spells CASSSSLPGLAGRTGELFF. The DNA for the CDR3 is TGTGCCAGCAGCTCCTCACTGCCGGGACTAGCGGGCAGAACCGGGGAGCTGTTTTTT.

The chain uses TRBV24-1 and TRBJ2-7; perhaps TRBD1 as D (6 bases). V was shortened by 10 bases and J by 6 bases, with 15 bases between the two germline ends. The CDR3 contains 12 residues. Germline loops: CDR1 KGHDR, CDR2 SFDVKD. The CDR3 here is CATGAERGEQYF. CDR3 bases: TGTGCCACGGGGGCGGAGAGAGGCGAGCAGTACTTC.

J is TRBJ2-5 and V is TRBV28, with D maybe TRBD2 (5 bases). Per the germline V gene, CDR1 is MDHEN and CDR2 is SYDVKM. The V end was cut by 7 bases, the J end by 5 bases, with 14 bases between. There are 13 residues in the CDR3. The CDR3 sequence is CASTHGSRETQYF. The CDR3 nucleotides are TGTGCCAGCACCCATGGGAGTCGGGAGACCCAGTACTTC.

The V gene is TRBV5-5, the J gene TRBJ1-2; 11 bases agree with TRBD1. This CDR3 has 15 amino acids. J was trimmed by 5 bases and V by 6 bases; bases with no gene match: 9. Germline V gene data show CDR1 as SGHKS and CDR2 as YYEKEE (reference sequence). The CDR3 bases are TGTGCCAGCACCAAGGACGGGACAGGGGGATATGGCTACACCTTC. Translated, it gives CASTKDGTGGYGYTF.

This chain joins TRBV4-2 and TRBJ2-7; possible D gene TRBD2, 5 bases. This CDR3 has 16 amino acids. Trimming pared 2 bases from V and 1 base from J, leaving 15 bases between. CDR1 LGHNA and CDR2 YNFKEQ come from the germline V gene. In DNA form, the CDR3 reads TGTGCCAGCAGCCAAACAACGGGGTCTCCTTCCTACGAGCAGTACTTC. Translated, it gives CASSQTTGSPSYEQYF.

J is TRBJ1-5 and V is TRBV19; D is possibly TRBD1 (6 bases). The germline CDR1 and CDR2 sequences are LNHDA and SQIVND (reference sequence). The CDR3 totals 15 residues. Deletions cut 6 bases from V and 0 bases from J, with 12 bases between. The CDR3 region has the DNA TGTGCCAGTAGCCTGGACAGTTATAGCAATCAGCCCCAGCATTTT. Amino acid sequence: CASSLDSYSNQPQHF. Full variable domain (remainder filled in from reference TRBV19 and TRBJ1-5): DGGITQSPKYLFRKEGQNVTLSCEQNLNHDAMYWYRQDPGQGLRLIYYSQIVNDFQKGDIAEGYSVSREKKESFPLTVTSAQKNPTAFYLCASSLDSYSNQPQHFGDGTRLSIL.

The chain is built from TRBV5-4 and TRBJ1-3, with 8 bases aligning to TRBD1. V lost 0 bases, J lost 4 bases, and 3 bases stayed unmatched. The length of the CDR3 is 15 residues. The V gene's germline CDR1 is SGHNT and CDR2 YYREEE (reference sequence). For the CDR3, the DNA is TGTGCCAGCAGCTTGGCCAGGGGGCAAGGAAACACCATATATTTT. Protein: CASSLARGQGNTIYF.

V and J are TRBV4-2 and TRBJ2-5; 8 positions agree with TRBD1. The CDR3 length is 15 residues. The germline V gene has CDR1 LGHNA and CDR2 YNFKEQ. Unmatched junction bases numbered 8, after V lost 3 bases and J lost 5 bases. This CDR3 reads CASSQDRALEETQYF. The CDR3 DNA follows: TGTGCCAGCAGCCAGGACAGGGCGTTGGAGGAGACCCAGTACTTC.

This chain joins TRBV3-1 (or the pseudogene TRBV3-2) and TRBJ2-2; no clear D gene. The CDR3 is made up of 16 amino acids. V dropped 0 bases and J dropped 5 bases, with 13 bases sitting between them. CDR1 LGHDT and CDR2 YNNKEL come from the germline V gene (reference sequence). CDR3 amino acids: CASSQDLGLRTGELFF. In DNA form, the CDR3 reads TGTGCCAGCAGCCAAGATCTTGGGCTTCGGACCGGGGAGCTGTTTTTT.

The chain has TRBV27 and TRBJ1-4, with 7 positions matching TRBD1. After removal of 7 bases from V and 8 bases from J, the junction contained 13 bases not matched to a gene. CDR1 and CDR2 (germline): MNHEY, SMNVEV (reference sequence). This CDR3 region has 15 residues. Here the CDR3 DNA reads TGTGCCAGCACCGGCGGGACAGCGATAAGGGAAAAACTGTTTTTT. Translated, it gives CASTGGTAIREKLFF.

The chain carries TRBV5-1 and TRBJ2-7; 14 bases align to TRBD2. V shed 0 bases, J shed 2 bases, and the junction held 13 bases outside the gene matches. From germline, CDR1 is SGHRS and CDR2 YFSETQ. This CDR3 is built from 20 residues. For the CDR3, the DNA is TGCGCCAGCAGCTTGGAGCCGACTAGCGGGAGGGCCATCGGGACCTACGAGCAGTACTTC. Residues: CASSLEPTSGRAIGTYEQYF.